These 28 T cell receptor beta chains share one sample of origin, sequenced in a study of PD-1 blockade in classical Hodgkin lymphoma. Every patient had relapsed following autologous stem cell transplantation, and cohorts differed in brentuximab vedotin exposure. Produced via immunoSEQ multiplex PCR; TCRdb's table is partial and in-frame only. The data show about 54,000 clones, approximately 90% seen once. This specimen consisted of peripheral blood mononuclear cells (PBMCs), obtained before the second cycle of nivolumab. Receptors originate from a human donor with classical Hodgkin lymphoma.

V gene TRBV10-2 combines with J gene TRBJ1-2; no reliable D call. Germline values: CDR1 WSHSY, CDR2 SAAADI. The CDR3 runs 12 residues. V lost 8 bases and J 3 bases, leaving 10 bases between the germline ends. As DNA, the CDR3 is TGCGCCAGCTACGAAATTGACTATGGCTACACCTTC. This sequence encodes CASYEIDYGYTF.

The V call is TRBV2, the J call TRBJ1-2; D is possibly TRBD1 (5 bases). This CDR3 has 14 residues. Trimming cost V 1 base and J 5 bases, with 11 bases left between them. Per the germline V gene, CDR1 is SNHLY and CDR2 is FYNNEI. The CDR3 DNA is TGTGCCAGCAGTGAAGTTCAGGGAGGGTATGGCTACACCTTC. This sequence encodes CASSEVQGGYGYTF.

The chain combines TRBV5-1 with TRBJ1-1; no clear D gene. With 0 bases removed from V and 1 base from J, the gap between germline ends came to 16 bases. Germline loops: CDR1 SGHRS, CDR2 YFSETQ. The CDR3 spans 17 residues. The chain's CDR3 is CASSLVRAGTGNTEAFF. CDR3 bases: TGCGCCAGCAGCTTGGTTAGAGCGGGCACGGGGAACACTGAAGCTTTCTTT.

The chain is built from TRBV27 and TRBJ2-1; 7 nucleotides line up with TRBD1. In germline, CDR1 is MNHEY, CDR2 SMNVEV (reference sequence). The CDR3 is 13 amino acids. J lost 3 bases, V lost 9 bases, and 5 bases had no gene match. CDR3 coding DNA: TGTGCCAGTTGGACAGGCCTCTACAATGAGCAGTTCTTC. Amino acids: CASWTGLYNEQFF.

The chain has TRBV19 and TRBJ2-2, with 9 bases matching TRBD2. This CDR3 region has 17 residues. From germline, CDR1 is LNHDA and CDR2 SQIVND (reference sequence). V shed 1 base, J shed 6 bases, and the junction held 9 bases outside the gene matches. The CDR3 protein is CASSIAGLAMVPGELFF. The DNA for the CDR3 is TGTGCCAGTAGTATAGCCGGACTAGCGATGGTCCCCGGGGAGCTGTTTTTT.

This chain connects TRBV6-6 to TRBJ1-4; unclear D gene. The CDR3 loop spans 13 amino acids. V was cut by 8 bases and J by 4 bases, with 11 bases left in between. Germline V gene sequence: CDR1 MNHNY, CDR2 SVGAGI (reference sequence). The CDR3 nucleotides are TGTGCCAGCCGTATCGGTTTTAATGAAAAACTGTTTTTT. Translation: CASRIGFNEKLFF.

The CDR3 spells CASSPRLVRTPLPYEQYF. The CDR3 nucleotides are TGTGCCAGCAGCCCGAGACTAGTACGTACCCCTCTACCCTACGAGCAGTACTTC. The chain employs TRBV14 and TRBJ2-7; possible D gene TRBD2, 6 bases. The CDR3 sequence is 18 residues long. The germline V gene has CDR1 SGHDN and CDR2 FVKESK. Between the trimmed V and J ends, which lost 4 bases and 2 bases, there was a span of 24 bases.

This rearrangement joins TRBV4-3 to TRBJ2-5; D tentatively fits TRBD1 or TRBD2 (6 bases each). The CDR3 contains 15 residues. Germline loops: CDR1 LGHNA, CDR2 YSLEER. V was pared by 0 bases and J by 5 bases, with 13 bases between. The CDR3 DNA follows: TGCGCCAGCAGCCAAGATAGCGGCAGGGGCGAGACCCAGTACTTC. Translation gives CASSQDSGRGETQYF.

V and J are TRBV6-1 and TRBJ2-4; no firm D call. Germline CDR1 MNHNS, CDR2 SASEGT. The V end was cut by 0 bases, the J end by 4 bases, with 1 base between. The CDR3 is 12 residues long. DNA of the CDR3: TGTGCCAGCAGTGAAGCTAAAAACATTCAGTACTTC. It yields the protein CASSEAKNIQYF.

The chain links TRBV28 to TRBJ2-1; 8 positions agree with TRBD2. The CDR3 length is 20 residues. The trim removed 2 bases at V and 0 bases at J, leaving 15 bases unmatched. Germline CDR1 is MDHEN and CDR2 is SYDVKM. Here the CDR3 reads CASSLDGIGGGSSSYNEQFF. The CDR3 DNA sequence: TGTGCCAGCAGTTTAGATGGGATCGGGGGGGGATCGAGCTCCTACAATGAGCAGTTCTTC.

The CDR3 region has the DNA TGTGCCAGCAGCTTAGTACTCGGGGAGCTGTTTTTT. It is translated as CASSLVLGELFF. The chain is built from TRBV7-6 and TRBJ2-2; D not certain. Germline CDR1 reads SGHVS; CDR2 reads FNYEAQ. CDR3 size: 12 residues. V lost 1 base, J lost 7 bases, and 4 bases lay in between.

In nucleotides, the CDR3 is TGTGCCAGCTCACCAGGATCGGGAGGCGAGGGGGTCGAGCAGTACTTC. Its protein is CASSPGSGGEGVEQYF. The chain has TRBV18 and TRBJ2-7, with a weak D call TRBD2 (7 bases). This CDR3 is built from 16 residues. Per the germline V gene, CDR1 is KGHSH and CDR2 is LQKENI. V lost 2 bases and J 6 bases, leaving 20 bases between the germline ends.

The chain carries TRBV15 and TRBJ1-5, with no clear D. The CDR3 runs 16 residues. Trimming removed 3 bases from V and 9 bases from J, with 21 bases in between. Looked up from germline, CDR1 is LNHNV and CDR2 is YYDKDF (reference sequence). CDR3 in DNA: TGTGCCACCAGCAGTTCCCGGGTCCTCCAGCATCCGCCCCAGCATTTT. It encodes CATSSSRVLQHPPQHF.

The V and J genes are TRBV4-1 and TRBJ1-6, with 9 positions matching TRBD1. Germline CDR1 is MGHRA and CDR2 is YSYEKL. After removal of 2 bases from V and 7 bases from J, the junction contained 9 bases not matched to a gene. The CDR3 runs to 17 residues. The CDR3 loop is CASSQTSGTGLNSPLHF. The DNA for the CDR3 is TGCGCCAGCAGCCAAACTTCCGGGACAGGGCTGAATTCACCCCTCCACTTT.

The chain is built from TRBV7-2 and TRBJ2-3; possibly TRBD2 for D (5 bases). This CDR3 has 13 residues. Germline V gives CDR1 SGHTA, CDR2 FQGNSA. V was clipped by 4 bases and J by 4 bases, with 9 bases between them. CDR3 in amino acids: CASSSLLADTQYF. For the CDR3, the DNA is TGTGCCAGCAGCTCCCTACTAGCAGATACGCAGTATTTT. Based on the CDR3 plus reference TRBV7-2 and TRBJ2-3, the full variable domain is GAGVSQSPSNKVTEKGKDVELRCDPISGHTALYWYRQSLGQGLEFLIYFQGNSAPDKSGLPSDRFSAERTGGSVSTLTIQRTQQEDSAVYLCASSSLLADTQYFGPGTRLTVL.

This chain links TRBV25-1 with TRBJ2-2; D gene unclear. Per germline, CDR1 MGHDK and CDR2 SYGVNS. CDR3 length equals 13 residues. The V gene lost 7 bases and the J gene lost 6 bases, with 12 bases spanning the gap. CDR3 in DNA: TGTGCCAGCACCGCAAAGTCGTCCGGGGAGCTGTTTTTT. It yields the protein CASTAKSSGELFF.

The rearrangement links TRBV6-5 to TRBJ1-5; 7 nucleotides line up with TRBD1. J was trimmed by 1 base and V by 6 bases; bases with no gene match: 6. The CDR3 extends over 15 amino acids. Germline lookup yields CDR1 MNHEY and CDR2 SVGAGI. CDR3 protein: CASSRRGGSNQPQHF. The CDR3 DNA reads TGTGCCAGCAGCCGCAGGGGGGGGAGCAATCAGCCCCAGCATTTT.

The CDR3: CAWTYGTSGGGTQYF. CDR3 bases: TGTGCCTGGACCTACGGGACTAGCGGGGGAGGGACCCAGTACTTC. V is TRBV30 and J is TRBJ2-5, with TRBD2 matching 14 bases. CDR3 length: 15 residues. The V gene's germline CDR1 is GTSNPN and CDR2 SVGIG (reference sequence). The V and J ends lost 4 bases and 7 bases, in that order; junction bases with no gene match: 8.

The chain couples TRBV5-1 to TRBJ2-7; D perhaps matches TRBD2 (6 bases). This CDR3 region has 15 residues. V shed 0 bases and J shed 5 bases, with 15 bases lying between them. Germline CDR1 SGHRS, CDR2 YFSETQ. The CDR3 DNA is TGCGCCAGCAGCTTGGGAGGCGGGATGACAGACGAGCAGTACTTC. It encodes CASSLGGGMTDEQYF.

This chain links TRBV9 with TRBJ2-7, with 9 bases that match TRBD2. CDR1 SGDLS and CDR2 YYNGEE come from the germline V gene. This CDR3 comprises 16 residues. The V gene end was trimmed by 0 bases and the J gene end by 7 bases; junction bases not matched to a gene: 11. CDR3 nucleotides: TGTGCCAGCAGCGTAGAACCAGCGGGGGGCCGCTCTGAGCAGTACTTC. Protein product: CASSVEPAGGRSEQYF.

CDR3 sequence (DNA): TGCGCCAGCAGCGCCTTAGCGGGGGGGTCTGAGCAGTTCTTC. This translates into CASSALAGGSEQFF. The gene calls are TRBV5-1 and TRBJ2-1; TRBD2 matches 11 bases. The CDR3 sequence is 14 residues long. Germline lookup yields CDR1 SGHRS and CDR2 YFSETQ. V lost 4 bases, J lost 9 bases, and 6 bases stayed unmatched.

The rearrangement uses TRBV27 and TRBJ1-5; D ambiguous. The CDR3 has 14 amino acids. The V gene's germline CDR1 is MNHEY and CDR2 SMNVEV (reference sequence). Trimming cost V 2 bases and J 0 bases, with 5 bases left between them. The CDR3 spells CASSLGNSNQPQHF. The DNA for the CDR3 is TGTGCCAGCAGTTTAGGGAATAGCAATCAGCCCCAGCATTTT.

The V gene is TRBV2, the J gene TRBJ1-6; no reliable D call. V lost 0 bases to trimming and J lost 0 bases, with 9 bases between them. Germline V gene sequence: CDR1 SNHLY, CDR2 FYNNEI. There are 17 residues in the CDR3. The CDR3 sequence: CASSEALKASYNSPLHF. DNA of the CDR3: TGTGCCAGCAGTGAAGCGCTTAAAGCCTCCTATAATTCACCCCTCCACTTT.

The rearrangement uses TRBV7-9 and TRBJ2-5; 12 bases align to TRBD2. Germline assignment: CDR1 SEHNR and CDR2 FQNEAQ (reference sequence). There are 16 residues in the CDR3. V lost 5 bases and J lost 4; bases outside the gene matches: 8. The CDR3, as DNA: TGTGCCAGCAGCCGCTCTAGCGGGGGGGCTAGAGAGACCCAGTACTTC. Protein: CASSRSSGGARETQYF.

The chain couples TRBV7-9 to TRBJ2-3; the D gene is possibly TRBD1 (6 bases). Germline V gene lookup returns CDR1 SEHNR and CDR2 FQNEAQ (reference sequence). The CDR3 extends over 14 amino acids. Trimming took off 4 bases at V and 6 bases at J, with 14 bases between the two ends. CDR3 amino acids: CASSSEQGLDTQYF. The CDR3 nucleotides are TGTGCCAGCAGCTCAGAACAGGGTCTTGATACGCAGTATTTT.

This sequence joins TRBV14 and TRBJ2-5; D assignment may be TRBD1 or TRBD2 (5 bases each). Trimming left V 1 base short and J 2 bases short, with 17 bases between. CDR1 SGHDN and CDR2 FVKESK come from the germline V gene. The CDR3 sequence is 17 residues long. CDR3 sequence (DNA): TGTGCCAGCAGCCAAGGTCCGTGGGACGTAGGACAAGAGACCCAGTACTTC. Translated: CASSQGPWDVGQETQYF.

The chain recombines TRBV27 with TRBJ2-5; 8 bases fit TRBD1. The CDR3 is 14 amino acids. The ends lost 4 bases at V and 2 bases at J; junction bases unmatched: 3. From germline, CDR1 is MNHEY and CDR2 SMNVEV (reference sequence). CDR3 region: CASSSRQGQETQYF. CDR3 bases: TGTGCCAGCAGTTCACGACAGGGGCAAGAGACCCAGTACTTC.

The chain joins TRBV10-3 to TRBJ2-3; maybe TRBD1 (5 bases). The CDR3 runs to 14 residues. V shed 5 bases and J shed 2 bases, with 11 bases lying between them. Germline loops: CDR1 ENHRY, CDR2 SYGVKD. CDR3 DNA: TGTGCCATCAGTCGACAGCCTAACACAGATACGCAGTATTTT. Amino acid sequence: CAISRQPNTDTQYF.